The TCR beta chain described here comes from a study of blood T cell repertoires in COVID-19. This clone was picked up a small number of times. Original methodology: Estimates of nucleated cell counts were drawn from the amplification of reference gene primers. Assay used: immunoSEQ multiplex PCR; TCRdb lists only in-frame clones, some missing. V and J calls and clone size are given by that table; D and trimming were obtained from the DNA. The sample lists 65,000 to 85,000 clones, 86% occurring once. Seattle participants joined during active infection and were tracked over time. The CDR3 length is 14 residues. V shed 2 bases and J shed 5 bases, with 12 bases lying between them.

The origin of this receptor is a man of 80 years or more with COVID-19, enrolled during active disease. The chain carries TRBV23-1 and TRBJ1-1, with D unclear. TRBV23-1 is known as an ORF, though its function is uncertain. The sequenced material came from peripheral blood. CDR3 sequence: CASSQEPLNTEAFF. CDR3 nucleotide sequence: TGCGCCAGCAGTCAAGAGCCGTTAAATACTGAAGCTTTCTTT.